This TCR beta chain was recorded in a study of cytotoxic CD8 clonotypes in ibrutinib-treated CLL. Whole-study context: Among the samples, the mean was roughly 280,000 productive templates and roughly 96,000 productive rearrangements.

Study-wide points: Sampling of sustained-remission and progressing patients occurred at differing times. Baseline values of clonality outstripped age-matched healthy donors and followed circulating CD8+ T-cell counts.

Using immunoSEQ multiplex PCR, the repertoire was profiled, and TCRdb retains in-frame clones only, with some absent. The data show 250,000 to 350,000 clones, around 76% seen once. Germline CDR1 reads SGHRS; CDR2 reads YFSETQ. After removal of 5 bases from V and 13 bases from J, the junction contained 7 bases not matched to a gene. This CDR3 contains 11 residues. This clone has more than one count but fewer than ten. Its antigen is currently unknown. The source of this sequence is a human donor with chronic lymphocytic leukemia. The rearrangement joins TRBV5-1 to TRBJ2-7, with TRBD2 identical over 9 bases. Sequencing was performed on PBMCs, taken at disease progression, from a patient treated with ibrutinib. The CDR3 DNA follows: TGCGCCAGCAGTACCGGGACTAGCAACTACTTC. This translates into CASSTGTSNYF.